This T cell receptor beta chain was profiled in a study of blood T cell repertoires in COVID-19. The germline gives CDR1 LNHDA, CDR2 SQIVND (reference sequence). The CDR3 is 14 residues long. Losses at the gene ends were 7 bases for V and 3 bases for J; bases not matched to a gene: 5. Participant ages covered roughly 18 to 90 years across 24 US areas. The study assigned cohorts using participant-reported clinical history. Two negative PCRs, clearance, or symptom resolution characterized the recovered Cohort 3 donors. TCRdb keeps only in-frame clones here, not all; method: immunoSEQ multiplex PCR. The data hold 250,000 to 300,000 clones, with roughly 90% observed a single time.

This chain links TRBV19 with TRBJ2-2, with TRBD1 matching over 7 bases. This clonotype originated in a man aged 40-49 years who had recovered from COVID-19. Sequencing was carried out using PBMCs or T cells enriched from blood (not recorded which). In DNA, the CDR3 is TGTGCCAGTACCTGGACAGGACACACCGGGGAGCTGTTTTTT. It translates to CASTWTGHTGELFF.